These 3 T cell receptor beta chains share one sample of origin, sequenced in a study of CD8 T cells in ankylosing spondylitis. Study results and limitations: Roughly eight highly homologous variants made up a TCR beta motif that seemed to typify ankylosing spondylitis blood.

From the 5' RACE reads, TCRdb called clonotypes with MiXCR, one entry per CDR3 protein. The data contain over 600,000 distinct CDR3 sequences, roughly 20% of them singletons. Their antigens are not known. The sample was blood, either unsorted or a sorted T cell fraction (not recorded which). These receptors came from a male donor with ankylosing spondylitis.

The chain uses TRBV3-1 and TRBJ2-2; the D gene is possibly TRBD2 (6 bases). The V end was cut by 2 bases, the J end by 6 bases, with 16 bases between. CDR3 length equals 16 residues. Per germline, CDR1 LGHDT and CDR2 YNNKEL (reference sequence). For the CDR3, the DNA is TGTGCCAGCAGCCAACCACTCACTAGCCTGGCCGGGGAGCTGTTTTTT. Translating gives CASSQPLTSLAGELFF.

The chain carries TRBV15 and TRBJ2-2, with D maybe TRBD2 (6 bases). V lost 0 bases to trimming and J lost 7 bases, with 12 bases between them. Germline V gives CDR1 LNHNV, CDR2 YYDKDF (reference sequence). The CDR3 length is 15 residues. CDR3 loop: CATSREGLAIGELFF. As DNA, the CDR3 is TGTGCCACCAGCAGAGAAGGCCTAGCGATCGGGGAGCTGTTTTTT.

This clonotype showed up just a few times. The chain carries TRBV20-1 and TRBJ1-1, with 10 bases lining up with TRBD1. V lost 8 bases to trimming and J lost 5 bases; unmatched junction nucleotides: 8. Germline V lookup: CDR1 DFQATT, CDR2 SNEGSKA (reference sequence). This CDR3 has 13 amino acids. The CDR3 region has the DNA TGCAGTACCGAGGACAGGGGGGGGACTGAAGCTTTCTTT. Translating gives CSTEDRGGTEAFF.